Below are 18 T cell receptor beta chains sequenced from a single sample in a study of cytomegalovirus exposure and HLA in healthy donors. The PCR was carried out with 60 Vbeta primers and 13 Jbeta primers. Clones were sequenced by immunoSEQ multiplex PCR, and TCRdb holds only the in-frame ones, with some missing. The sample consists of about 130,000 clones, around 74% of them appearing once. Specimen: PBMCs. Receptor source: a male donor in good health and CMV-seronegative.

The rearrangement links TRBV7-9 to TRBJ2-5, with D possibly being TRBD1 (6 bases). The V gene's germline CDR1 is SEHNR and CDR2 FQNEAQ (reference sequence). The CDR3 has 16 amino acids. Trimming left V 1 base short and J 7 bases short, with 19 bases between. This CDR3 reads CASSLDSGAQARTQYF. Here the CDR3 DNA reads TGTGCCAGCAGCTTAGACTCAGGGGCCCAAGCGAGGACCCAGTACTTC.

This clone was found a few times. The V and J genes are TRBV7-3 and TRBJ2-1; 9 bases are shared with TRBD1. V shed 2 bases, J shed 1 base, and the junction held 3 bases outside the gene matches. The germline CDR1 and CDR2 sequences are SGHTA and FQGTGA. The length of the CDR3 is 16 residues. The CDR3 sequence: CASSLLGTGSYNEQFF. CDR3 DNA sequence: TGTGCCAGCAGCTTATTGGGGACAGGGTCCTACAATGAGCAGTTCTTC.

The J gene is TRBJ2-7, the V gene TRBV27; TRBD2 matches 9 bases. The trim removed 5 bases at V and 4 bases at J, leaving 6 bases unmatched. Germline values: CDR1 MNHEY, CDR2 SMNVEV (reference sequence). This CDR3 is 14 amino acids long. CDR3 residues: CASSPGTSFYEQYF. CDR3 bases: TGTGCCAGCAGTCCTGGGACTAGCTTTTACGAGCAGTACTTC.

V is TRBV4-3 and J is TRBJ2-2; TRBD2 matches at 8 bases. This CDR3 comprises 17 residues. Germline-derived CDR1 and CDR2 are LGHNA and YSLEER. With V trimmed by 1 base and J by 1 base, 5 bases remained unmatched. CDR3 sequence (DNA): TGCGCCAGCAGCCAAGGTGGGAGCGGGAGGAACACCGGGGAGCTGTTTTTT. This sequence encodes CASSQGGSGRNTGELFF.

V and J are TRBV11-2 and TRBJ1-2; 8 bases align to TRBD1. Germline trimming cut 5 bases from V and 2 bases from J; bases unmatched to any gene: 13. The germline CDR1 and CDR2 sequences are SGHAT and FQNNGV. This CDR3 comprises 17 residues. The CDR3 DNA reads TGTGCCAGCAGCCGACAAGGAGGCAGGGGGCCAAACTATGGCTACACCTTC. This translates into CASSRQGGRGPNYGYTF. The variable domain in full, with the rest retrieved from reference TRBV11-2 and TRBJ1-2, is EAGVAQSPRYKIIEKRQSVAFWCNPISGHATLYWYQQILGQGPKLLIQFQNNGVVDDSQLPKDRFSAERLKGVDSTLKIQPAKLEDSAVYLCASSRQGGRGPNYGYTFGSGTRLTVV.

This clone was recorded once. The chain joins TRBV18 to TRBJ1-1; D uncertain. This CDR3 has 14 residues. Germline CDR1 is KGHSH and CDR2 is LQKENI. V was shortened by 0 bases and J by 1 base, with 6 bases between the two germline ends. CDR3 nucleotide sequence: TGTGCCAGCTCACCACCCCTTAGGAACACTGAAGCTTTCTTT. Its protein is CASSPPLRNTEAFF.

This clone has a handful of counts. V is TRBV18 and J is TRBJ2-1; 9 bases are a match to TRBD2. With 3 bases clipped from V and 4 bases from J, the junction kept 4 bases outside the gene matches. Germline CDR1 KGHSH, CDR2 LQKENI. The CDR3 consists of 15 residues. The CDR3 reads CASSPGGGVYNEQFF. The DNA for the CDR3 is TGTGCCAGCTCACCGGGCGGGGGGGTTTACAATGAGCAGTTCTTC.

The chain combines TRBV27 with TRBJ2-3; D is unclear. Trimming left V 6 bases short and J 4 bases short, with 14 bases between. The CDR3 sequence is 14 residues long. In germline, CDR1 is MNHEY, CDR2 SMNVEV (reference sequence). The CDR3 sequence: CASSLPSRADTQYF. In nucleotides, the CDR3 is TGTGCCAGCAGCCTTCCCTCTAGAGCAGATACGCAGTATTTT.

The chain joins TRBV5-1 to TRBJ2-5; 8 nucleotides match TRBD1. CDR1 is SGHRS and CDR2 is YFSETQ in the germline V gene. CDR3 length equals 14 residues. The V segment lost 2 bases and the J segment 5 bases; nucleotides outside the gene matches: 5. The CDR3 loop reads CASSLKQGVETQYF. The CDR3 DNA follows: TGCGCCAGCAGCTTAAAACAGGGGGTCGAGACCCAGTACTTC.

Here the CDR3 reads CASSFPPGGSDNSPLHF. For the CDR3, the DNA is TGTGCCAGCAGCTTCCCCCCTGGGGGGTCGGACAATTCACCCCTCCACTTT. The rearrangement joins TRBV11-2 to TRBJ1-6; D is possibly TRBD1 (5 bases). V gave up 3 bases and J gave up 7 bases, with 19 bases separating them. The CDR3 loop spans 17 amino acids. Germline V lookup: CDR1 SGHAT, CDR2 FQNNGV.

CDR3 DNA sequence: TGTGCCAGCAGAAACCTCCGGGACAGGCACACAGATACGCAGTATTTT. This encodes CASRNLRDRHTDTQYF. The chain employs TRBV28 and TRBJ2-3, with 8 bases lining up with TRBD1. With V trimmed by 6 bases and J by 2 bases, 10 bases remained unmatched. The CDR3 sequence is 16 residues long. Germline-derived CDR1 and CDR2 are MDHEN and SYDVKM.

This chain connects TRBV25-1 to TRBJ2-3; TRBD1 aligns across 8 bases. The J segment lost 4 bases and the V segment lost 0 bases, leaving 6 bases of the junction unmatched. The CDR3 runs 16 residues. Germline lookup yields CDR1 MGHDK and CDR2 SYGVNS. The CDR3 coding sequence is TGTGCCAGCAGTGAATATCTGCGACAGGGGTCAGATACGCAGTATTTT. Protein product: CASSEYLRQGSDTQYF.

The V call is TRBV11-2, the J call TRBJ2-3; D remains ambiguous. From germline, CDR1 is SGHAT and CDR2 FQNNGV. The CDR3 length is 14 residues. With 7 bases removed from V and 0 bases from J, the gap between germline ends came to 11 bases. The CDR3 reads CASNSLTSTDTQYF. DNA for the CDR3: TGTGCCAGCAACAGTCTTACTAGCACAGATACGCAGTATTTT.

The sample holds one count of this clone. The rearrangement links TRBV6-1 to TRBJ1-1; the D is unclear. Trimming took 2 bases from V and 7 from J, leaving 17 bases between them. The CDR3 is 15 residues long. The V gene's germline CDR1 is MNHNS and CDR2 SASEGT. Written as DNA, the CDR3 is TGTGCCAGCAGTGAACGGGTTCCTCGGGGAGGTGAAGCTTTCTTT. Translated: CASSERVPRGGEAFF.

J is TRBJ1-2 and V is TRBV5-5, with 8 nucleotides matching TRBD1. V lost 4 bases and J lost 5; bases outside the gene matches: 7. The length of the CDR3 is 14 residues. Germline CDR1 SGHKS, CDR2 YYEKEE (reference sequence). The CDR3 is CASSPDRVAYGYTF. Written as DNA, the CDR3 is TGTGCCAGCAGCCCGGACAGGGTAGCATATGGCTACACCTTC.

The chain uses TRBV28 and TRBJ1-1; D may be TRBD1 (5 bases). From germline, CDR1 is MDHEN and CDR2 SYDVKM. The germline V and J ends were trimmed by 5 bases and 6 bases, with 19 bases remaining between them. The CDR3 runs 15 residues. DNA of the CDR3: TGTGCCAGCAGTATAAACCGACAGAAGGGGTCTGAAGCTTTCTTT. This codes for CASSINRQKGSEAFF. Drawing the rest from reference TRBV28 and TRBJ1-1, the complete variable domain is DVKVTQSSRYLVKRTGEKVFLECVQDMDHENMFWYRQDPGLGLRLIYFSYDVKMKEKGDIPEGYSVSREKKERFSLILESASTNQTSMYLCASSINRQKGSEAFFGQGTRLTVV.

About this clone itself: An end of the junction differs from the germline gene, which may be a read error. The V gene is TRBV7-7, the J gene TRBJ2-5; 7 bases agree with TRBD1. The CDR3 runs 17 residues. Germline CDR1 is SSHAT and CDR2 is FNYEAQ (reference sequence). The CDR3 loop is CASSQGVTRTDQETQYF. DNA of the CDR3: TGTGCTAGCAGCCAGGGGGTGACCCGAACGGACCAAGAGACCCAGTACTTC. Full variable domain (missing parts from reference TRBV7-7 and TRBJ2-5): GAGVSQSPRYKVTKRGQDVTLRCDPISSHATLYWYQQALGQGPEFLTYFNYEAQPDKSGLPSDRFSAERPEGSISTLTIQRTEQRDSAMYRCASSQGVTRTDQETQYFGPGTRLLVL.

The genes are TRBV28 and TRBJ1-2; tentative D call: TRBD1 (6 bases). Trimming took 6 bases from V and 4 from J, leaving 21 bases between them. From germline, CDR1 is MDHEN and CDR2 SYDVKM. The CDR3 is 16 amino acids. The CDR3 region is CASSLDRVKLGYGYTF. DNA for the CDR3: TGTGCCAGCAGCCTGGACAGAGTAAAGCTAGGCTATGGCTACACCTTC.